This record looks at one T cell receptor beta chain sequence and its context. Patients from Seattle were sampled longitudinally, starting during active infection. This sample was included in a study of blood T cell repertoires in COVID-19. On the study more broadly: The United States, Italy and Spain provided the acute and convalescent COVID-19 samples. Nucleic acid was either cDNA or gDNA, and it came from T cells, B-cell-depleted T cells, or PBMCs.

In the source study's methods: Researchers report that nucleated cell counts were estimated from reference gene primer amplification. Clones were read by immunoSEQ multiplex PCR, and TCRdb kept only the in-frame ones, dropping some. For V, J and clone size, that table is used; D and trimming come from the DNA. The sample holds tens of thousands of clones, about 74% seen once. Germline assignment: CDR1 SGHTA and CDR2 FQGNSA. CDR3 length: 15 residues. V shed 3 bases, J shed 3 bases, and the junction held 4 bases outside the gene matches. This sequence was found in a man aged 70-80 years with COVID-19, enrolled during active disease. The chain uses TRBV7-2 and TRBJ2-7; 11 bases line up with TRBD2. What was sequenced was peripheral blood. CDR3 residues: CASSFDTSGSYEQYF. CDR3 nucleotides: TGTGCCAGCAGCTTTGATACTAGCGGGAGCTACGAGCAGTACTTC.